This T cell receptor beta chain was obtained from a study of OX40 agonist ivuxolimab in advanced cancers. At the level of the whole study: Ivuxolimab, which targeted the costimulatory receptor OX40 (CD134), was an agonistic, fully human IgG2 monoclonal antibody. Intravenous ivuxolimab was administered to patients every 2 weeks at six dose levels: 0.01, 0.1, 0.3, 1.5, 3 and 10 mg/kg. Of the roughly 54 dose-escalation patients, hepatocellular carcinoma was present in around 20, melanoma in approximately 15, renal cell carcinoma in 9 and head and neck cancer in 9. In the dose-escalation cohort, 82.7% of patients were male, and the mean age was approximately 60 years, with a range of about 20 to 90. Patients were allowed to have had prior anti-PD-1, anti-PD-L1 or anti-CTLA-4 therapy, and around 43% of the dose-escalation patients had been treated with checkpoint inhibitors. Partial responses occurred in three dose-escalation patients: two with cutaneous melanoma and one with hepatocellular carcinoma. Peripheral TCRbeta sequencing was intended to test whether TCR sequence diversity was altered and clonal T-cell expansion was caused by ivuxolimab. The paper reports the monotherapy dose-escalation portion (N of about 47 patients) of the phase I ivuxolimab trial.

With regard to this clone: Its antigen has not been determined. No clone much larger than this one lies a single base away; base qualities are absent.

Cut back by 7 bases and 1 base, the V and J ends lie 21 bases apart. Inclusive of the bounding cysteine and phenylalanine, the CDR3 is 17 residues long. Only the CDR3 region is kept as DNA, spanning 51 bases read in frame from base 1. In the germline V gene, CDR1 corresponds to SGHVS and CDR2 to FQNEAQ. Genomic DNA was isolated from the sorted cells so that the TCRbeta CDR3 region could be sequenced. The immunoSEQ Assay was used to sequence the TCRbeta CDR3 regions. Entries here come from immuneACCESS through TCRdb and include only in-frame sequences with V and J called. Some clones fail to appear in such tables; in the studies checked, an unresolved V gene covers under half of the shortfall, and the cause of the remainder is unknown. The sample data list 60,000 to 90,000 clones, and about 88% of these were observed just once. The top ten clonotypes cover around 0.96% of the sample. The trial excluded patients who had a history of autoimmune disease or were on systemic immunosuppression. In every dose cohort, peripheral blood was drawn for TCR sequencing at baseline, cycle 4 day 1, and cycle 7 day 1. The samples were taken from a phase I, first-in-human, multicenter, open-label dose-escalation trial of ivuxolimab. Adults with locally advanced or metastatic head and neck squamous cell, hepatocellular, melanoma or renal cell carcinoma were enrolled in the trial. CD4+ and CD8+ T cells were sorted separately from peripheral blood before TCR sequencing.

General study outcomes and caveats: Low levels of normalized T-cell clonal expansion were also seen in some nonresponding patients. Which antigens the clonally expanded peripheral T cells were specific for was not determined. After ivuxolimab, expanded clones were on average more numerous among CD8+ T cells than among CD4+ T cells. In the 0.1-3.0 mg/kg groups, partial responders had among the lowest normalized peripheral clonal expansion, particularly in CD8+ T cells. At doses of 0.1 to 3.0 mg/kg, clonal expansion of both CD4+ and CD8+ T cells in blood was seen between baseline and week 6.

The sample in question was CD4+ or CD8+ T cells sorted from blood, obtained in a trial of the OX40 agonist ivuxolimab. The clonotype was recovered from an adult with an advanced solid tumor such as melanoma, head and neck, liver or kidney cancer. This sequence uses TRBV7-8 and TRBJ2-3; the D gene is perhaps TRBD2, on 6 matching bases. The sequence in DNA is TGTGCCAGCACCTCTATTTGGGAACCGGGGGGCACAGATACGCAGTATTTT. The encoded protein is CASTSIWEPGGTDTQYF.